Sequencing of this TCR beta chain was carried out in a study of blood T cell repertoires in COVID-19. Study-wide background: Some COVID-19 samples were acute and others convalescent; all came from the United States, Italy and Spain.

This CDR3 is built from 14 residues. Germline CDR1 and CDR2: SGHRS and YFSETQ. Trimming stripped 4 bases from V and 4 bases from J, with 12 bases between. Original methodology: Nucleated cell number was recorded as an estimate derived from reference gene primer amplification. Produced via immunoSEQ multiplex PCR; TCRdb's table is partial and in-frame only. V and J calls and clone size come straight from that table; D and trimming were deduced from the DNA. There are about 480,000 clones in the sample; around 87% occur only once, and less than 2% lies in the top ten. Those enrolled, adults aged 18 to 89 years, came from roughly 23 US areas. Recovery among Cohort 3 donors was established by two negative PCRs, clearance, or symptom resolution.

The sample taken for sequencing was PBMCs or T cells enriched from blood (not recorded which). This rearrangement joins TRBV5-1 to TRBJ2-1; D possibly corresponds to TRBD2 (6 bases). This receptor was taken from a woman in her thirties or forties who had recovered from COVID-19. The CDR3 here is CASSQTSLYNEQFF. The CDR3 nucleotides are TGCGCCAGCAGCCAGACTAGTTTGTACAATGAGCAGTTCTTC.